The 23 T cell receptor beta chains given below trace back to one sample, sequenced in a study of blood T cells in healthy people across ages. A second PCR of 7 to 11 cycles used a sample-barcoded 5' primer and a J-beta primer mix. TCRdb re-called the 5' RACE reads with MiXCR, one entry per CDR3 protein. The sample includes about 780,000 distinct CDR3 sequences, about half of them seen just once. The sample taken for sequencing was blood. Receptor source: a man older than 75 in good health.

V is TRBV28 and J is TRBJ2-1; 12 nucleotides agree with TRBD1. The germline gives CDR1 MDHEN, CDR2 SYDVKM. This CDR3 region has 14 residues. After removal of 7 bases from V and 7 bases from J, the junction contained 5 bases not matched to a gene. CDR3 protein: CASKGQGAWNEQFF. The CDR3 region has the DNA TGTGCCAGCAAGGGACAGGGGGCTTGGAATGAGCAGTTCTTC.

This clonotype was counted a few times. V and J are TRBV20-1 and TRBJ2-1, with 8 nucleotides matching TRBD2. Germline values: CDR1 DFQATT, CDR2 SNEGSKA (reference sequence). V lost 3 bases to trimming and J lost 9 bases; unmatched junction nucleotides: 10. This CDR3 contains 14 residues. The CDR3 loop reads CSASKLAALGEQFF. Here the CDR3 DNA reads TGCAGTGCTAGTAAACTAGCGGCACTGGGTGAGCAGTTCTTC.

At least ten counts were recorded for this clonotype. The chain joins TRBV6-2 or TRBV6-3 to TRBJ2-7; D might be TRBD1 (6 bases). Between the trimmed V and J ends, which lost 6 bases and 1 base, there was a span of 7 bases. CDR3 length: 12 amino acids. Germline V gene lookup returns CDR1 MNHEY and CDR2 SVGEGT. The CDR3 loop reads CASRQGSYEQYF. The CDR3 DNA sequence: TGTGCCAGCAGACAGGGATCCTACGAGCAGTACTTC.

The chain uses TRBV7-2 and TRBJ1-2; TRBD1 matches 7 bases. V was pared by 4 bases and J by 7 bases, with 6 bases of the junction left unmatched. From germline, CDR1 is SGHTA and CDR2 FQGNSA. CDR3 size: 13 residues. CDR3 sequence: CASSSQPGGGYTF. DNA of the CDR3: TGTGCCAGCAGCTCCCAACCAGGGGGTGGCTACACCTTC.

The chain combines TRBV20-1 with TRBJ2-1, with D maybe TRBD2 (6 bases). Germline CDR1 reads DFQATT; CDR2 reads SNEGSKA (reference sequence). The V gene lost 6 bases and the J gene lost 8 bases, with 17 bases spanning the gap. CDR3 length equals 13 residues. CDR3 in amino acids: CSAPRHGSYEQFF. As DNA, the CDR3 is TGCAGTGCCCCGAGGCACGGGAGCTATGAGCAGTTCTTC.

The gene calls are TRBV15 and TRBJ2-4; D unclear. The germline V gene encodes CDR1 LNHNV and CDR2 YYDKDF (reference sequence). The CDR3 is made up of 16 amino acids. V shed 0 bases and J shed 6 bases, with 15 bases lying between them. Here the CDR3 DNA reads TGTGCCACCAGCAGAGATCTTGGAGACGGCGGAAACATTCAGTACTTC. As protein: CATSRDLGDGGNIQYF.

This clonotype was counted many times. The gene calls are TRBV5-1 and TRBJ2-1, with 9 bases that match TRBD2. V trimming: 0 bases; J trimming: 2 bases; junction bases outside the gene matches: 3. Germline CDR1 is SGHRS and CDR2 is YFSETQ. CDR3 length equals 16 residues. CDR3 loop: CASSLEGGRAYNEQFF. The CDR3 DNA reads TGCGCCAGCAGCTTGGAAGGCGGGAGGGCCTACAATGAGCAGTTCTTC.

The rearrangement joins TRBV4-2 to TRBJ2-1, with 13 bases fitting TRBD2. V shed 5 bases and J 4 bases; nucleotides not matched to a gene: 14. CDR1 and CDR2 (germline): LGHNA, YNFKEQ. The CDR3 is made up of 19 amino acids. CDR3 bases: TGTGCCAGCAGCGGACCTCAGCCGGGGACTAGCGGGATATACAATGAGCAGTTCTTC. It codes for CASSGPQPGTSGIYNEQFF.

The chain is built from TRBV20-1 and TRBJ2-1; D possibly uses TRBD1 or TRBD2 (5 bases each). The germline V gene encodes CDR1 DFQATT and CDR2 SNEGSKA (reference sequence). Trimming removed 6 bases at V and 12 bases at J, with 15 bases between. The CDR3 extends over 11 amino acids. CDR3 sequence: CSAVLGVGQFF. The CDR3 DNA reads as TGCAGTGCAGTACTAGGGGTTGGGCAGTTCTTC.

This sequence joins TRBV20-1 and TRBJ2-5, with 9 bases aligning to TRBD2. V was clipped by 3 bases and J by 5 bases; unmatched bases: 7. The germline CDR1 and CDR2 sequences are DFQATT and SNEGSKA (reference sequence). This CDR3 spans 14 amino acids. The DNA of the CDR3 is TGCAGTGCTAGGATCAGCGGGAGGCGGGAGACCCAGTACTTC. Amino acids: CSARISGRRETQYF.

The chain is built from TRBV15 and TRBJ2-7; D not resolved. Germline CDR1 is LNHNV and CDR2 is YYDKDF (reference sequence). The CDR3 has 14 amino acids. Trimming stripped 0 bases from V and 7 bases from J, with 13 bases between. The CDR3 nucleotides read TGTGCCACCAGCAGAGATATTGCAGGTTGGGAGCAGTACTTC. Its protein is CATSRDIAGWEQYF.

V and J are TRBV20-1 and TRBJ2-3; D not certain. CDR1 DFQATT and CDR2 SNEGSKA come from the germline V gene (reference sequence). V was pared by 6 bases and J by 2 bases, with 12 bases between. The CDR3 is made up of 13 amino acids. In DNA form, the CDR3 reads TGCAGTGCAGAACCGGGCATCACAGATACGCAGTATTTT. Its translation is CSAEPGITDTQYF.

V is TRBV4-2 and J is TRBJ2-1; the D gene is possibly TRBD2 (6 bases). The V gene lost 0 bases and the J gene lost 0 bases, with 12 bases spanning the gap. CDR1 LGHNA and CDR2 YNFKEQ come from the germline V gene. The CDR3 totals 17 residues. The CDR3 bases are TGTGCCAGCAGCCAAGATGGGGGGTCAAGCTCCTACAATGAGCAGTTCTTC. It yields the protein CASSQDGGSSSYNEQFF.

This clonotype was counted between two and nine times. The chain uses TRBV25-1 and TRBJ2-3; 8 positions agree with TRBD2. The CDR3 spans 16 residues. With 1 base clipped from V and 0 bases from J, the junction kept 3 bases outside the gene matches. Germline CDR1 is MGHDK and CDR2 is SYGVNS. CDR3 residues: CASSESRGGSTDTQYF. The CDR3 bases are TGTGCCAGCAGTGAATCACGCGGGGGGAGCACAGATACGCAGTATTTT.

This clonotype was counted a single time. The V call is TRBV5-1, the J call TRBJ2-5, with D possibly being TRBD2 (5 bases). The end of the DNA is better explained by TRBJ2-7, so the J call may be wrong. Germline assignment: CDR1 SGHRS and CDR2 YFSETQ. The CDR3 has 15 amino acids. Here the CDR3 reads CASSSRTGDSSEQYF. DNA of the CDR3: TGCGCCAGCAGCTCTAGGACCGGGGATTCCAGCGAGCAGTACTTC.

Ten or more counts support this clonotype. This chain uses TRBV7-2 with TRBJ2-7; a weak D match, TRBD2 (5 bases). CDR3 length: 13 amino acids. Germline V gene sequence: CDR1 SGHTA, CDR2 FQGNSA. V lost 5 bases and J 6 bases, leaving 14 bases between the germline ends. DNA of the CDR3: TGTGCCAGCAGCACGACAACGGCGGGCGAGCAGTACTTC. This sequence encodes CASSTTTAGEQYF.

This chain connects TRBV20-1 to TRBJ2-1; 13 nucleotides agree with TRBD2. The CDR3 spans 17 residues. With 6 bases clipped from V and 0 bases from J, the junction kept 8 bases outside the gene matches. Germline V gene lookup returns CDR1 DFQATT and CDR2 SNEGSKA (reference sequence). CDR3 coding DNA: TGCAGTGCCGAACTAGCGGGAGGGGCGAGCTCCTACAATGAGCAGTTCTTC. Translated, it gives CSAELAGGASSYNEQFF.

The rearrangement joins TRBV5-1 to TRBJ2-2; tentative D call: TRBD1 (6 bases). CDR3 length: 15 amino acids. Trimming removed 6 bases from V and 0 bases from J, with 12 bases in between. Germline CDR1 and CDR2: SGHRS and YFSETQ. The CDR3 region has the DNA TGCGCCAGCACCGGACAGATCGCGAACACCGGGGAGCTGTTTTTT. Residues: CASTGQIANTGELFF.

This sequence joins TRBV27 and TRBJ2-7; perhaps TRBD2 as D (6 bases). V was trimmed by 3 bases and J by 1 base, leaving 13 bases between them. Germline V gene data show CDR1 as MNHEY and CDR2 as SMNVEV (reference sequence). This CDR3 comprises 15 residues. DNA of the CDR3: TGTGCCAGCAGTTTGGATCTAGCGCCTTCCTACGAGCAGTACTTC. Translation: CASSLDLAPSYEQYF.

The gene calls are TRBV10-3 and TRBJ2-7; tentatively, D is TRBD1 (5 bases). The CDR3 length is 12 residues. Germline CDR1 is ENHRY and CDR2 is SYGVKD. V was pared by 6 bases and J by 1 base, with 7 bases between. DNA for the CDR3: TGTGCCATCAGCCAGGGATCCTACGAGCAGTACTTC. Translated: CAISQGSYEQYF.

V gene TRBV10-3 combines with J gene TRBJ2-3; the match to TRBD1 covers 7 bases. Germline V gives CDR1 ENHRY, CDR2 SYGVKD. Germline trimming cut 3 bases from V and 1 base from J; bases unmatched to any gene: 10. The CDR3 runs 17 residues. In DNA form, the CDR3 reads TGTGCCATCAGTGATTATAAACAGGGGTTGGGCACAGATACGCAGTATTTT. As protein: CAISDYKQGLGTDTQYF.

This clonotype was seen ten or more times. The CDR3 region is CASSGTAMEGDTQYF. The CDR3 DNA sequence: TGCGCCAGCAGTGGGACGGCCATGGAAGGGGATACGCAGTATTTT. The genes are TRBV10-2 and TRBJ2-3; D is unresolved. Per germline, CDR1 WSHSY and CDR2 SAAADI. The CDR3 length is 15 residues. Trimming stripped 4 bases from V and 6 bases from J, with 17 bases between.

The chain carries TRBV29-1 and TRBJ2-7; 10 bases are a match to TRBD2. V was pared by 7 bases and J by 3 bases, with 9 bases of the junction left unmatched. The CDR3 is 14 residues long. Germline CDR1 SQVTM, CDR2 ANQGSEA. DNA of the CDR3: TGCAGCGGTGATCAGTCTAGCGGGGGCTACGAGCAGTACTTC. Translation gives CSGDQSSGGYEQYF.